This entry concerns a single T cell receptor beta chain. Its cognate antigen is unknown. These data originate in a study of cytomegalovirus exposure and HLA in healthy donors. Study observations and caveats: When a later analysis compared HLA-associated TCR beta chains with equally common others, the HLA-associated chains turned out to be more clonally expanded and to have lower generation probabilities.

13 Jbeta primers and 60 Vbeta primers were used for the PCR. The table came from immunoSEQ multiplex PCR; TCRdb's copy has only in-frame clones and leaves some out. The profile shows approximately 69,000 clones, roughly 74% of them singletons. Germline V CDR1 and CDR2: MGHDK, SYGVNS. V lost 3 bases and J 4 bases, leaving 9 bases between the germline ends. CDR3 length: 13 amino acids. The sequence derives from a woman aged 30 to 39 in good health and CMV-seropositive. This chain links TRBV25-1 with TRBJ1-1; D gene uncertain. The sequenced sample was PBMCs. CDR3 sequence (DNA): TGTGCCAGCAGTGAGGTGGGGAGCACTGAAGCTTTCTTT. Amino acid sequence: CASSEVGSTEAFF.